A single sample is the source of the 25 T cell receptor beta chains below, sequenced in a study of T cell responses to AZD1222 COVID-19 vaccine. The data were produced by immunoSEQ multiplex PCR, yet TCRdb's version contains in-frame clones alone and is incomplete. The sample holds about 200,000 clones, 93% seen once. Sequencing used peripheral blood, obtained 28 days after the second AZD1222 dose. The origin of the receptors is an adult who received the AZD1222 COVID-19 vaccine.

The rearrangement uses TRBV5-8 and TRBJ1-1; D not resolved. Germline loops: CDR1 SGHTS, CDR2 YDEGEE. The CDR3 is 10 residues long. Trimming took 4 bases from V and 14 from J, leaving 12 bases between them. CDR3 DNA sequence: TGTGCCAGCAGCCCCATACAAGGATTCTTT. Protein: CASSPIQGFF. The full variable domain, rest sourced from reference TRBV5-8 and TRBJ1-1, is EAGVTQSPTHLIKTRGQQATLRCSPISGHTSVYWYQQALGLGLQFLLWYDEGEERNRGNFPPRFSGRQFPNYSSELNVNALELEDSALYLCASSPIQGFFGQGTRLTVV.

CDR3 sequence: CASSVRGGADEKLFF. The CDR3 DNA follows: TGTGCCAGCAGCGTGAGGGGGGGTGCGGATGAAAAACTGTTTTTT. V gene TRBV9 combines with J gene TRBJ1-4, with TRBD1 as a possible D gene (6 bases). V was clipped by 2 bases and J by 6 bases, with 14 bases between them. Germline V gives CDR1 SGDLS, CDR2 YYNGEE. This CDR3 contains 15 residues. Supplemented by reference TRBV9 and TRBJ1-4, the full variable domain reads DSGVTQTPKHLITATGQRVTLRCSPRSGDLSVYWYQQSLDQGLQFLIQYYNGEERAKGNILERFSAQQFPDLHSELNLSSLELGDSALYFCASSVRGGADEKLFFGSGTQLSVL.

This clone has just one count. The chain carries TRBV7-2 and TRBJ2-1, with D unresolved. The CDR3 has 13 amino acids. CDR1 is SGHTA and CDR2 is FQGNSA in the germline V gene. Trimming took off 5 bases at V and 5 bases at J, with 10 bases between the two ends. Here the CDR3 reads CASSPYYDNEQFF. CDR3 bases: TGTGCCAGCAGCCCCTACTACGACAATGAGCAGTTCTTC.

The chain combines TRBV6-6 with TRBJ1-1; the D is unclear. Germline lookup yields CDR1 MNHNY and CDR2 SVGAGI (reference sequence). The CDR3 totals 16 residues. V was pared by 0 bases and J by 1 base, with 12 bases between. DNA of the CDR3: TGTGCCAGCAGTTACTCGATAAGGGAGGGGAACACTGAAGCTTTCTTT. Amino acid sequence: CASSYSIREGNTEAFF.

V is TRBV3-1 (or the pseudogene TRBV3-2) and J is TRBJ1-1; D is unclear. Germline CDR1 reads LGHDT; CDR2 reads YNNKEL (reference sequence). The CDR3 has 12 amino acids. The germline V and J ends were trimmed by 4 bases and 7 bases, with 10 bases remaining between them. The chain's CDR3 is CASSRSGNEAFF. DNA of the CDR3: TGTGCCAGCAGCCGGTCGGGAAATGAAGCTTTCTTT.

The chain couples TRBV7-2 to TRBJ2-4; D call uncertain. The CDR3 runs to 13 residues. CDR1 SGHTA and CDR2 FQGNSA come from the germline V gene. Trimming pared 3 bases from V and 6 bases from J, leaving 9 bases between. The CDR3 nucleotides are TGTGCCAGCAGCTTCGCAGGAGTAAACATTCAGTACTTC. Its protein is CASSFAGVNIQYF.

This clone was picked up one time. CDR3 sequence reads: CASSFGGAGNEQFF. For the CDR3, the DNA is TGTGCCAGCAGCTTCGGGGGAGCGGGGAATGAGCAGTTCTTC. V and J are TRBV7-8 and TRBJ2-1, with TRBD2 matching 7 bases. The CDR3 length is 14 residues. Germline CDR1 SGHVS, CDR2 FQNEAQ. J was trimmed by 7 bases and V by 3 bases; bases with no gene match: 6. Full variable domain (rest looked up from reference TRBV7-8 and TRBJ2-1): GAGVSQSPRYKVAKRGQDVALRCDPISGHVSLFWYQQALGQGPEFLTYFQNEAQLDKSGLPSDRFFAERPEGSVSTLKIQRTQQEDSAVYLCASSFGGAGNEQFFGPGTRLTVL.

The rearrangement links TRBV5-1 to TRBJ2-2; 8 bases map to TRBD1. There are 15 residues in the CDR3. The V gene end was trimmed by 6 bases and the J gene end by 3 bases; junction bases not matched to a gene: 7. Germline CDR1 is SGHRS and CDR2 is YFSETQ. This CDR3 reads CASTPRTGYTGELFF. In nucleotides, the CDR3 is TGCGCCAGCACCCCGCGGACAGGGTACACCGGGGAGCTGTTTTTT. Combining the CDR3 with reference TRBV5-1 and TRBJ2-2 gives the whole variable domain KAGVTQTPRYLIKTRGQQVTLSCSPISGHRSVSWYQQTPGQGLQFLFEYFSETQRNKGNFPGRFSGRQFSNSRSEMNVSTLELGDSALYLCASTPRTGYTGELFFGEGSRLTVL.

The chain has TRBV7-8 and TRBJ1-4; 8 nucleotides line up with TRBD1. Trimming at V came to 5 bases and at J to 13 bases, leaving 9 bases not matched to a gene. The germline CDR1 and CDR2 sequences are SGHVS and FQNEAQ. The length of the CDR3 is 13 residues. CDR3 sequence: CASSPGTGGGLFF. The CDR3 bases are TGTGCCAGCAGCCCAGGGACAGGAGGGGGACTGTTTTTT.

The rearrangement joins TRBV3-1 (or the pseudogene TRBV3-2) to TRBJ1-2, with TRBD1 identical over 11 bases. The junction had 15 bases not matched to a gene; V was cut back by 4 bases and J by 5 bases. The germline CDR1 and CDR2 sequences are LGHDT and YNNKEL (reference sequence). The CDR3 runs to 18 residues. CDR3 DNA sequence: TGTGCCAGCAGCCCCGGCCTCCGGACAGGGGGCGAAAATTATGGCTACACCTTC. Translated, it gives CASSPGLRTGGENYGYTF.

CDR3 sequence: CASSPGGGYGNTIYF. CDR3 DNA: TGCGCCAGCAGCCCCGGAGGCGGGTACGGAAACACCATATATTTT. The chain employs TRBV5-1 and TRBJ1-3; D is unclear. V was clipped by 4 bases and J by 4 bases, with 15 bases between them. Germline V gene sequence: CDR1 SGHRS, CDR2 YFSETQ. The CDR3 loop spans 15 amino acids.

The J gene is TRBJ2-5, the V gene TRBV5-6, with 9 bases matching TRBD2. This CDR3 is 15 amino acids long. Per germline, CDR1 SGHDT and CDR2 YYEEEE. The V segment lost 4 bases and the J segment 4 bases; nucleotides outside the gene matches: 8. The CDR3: CASSPWRGGRETQYF. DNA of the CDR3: TGTGCCAGCAGCCCATGGCGGGGGGGCCGAGAGACCCAGTACTTC.

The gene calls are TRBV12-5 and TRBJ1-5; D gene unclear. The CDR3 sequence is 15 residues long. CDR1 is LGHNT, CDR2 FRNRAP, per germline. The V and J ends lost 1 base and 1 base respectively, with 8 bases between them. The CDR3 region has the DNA TGTGCTAGTGGTTTGGAGGCAGTGAGCAATCAGCCCCAGCATTTT. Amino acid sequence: CASGLEAVSNQPQHF.

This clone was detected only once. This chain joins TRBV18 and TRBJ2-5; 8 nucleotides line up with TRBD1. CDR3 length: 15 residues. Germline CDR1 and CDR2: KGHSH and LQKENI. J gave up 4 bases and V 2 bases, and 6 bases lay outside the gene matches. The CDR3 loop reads CASSPAGTGGETQYF. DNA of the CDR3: TGTGCCAGCTCACCAGCCGGGACAGGTGGAGAGACCCAGTACTTC.

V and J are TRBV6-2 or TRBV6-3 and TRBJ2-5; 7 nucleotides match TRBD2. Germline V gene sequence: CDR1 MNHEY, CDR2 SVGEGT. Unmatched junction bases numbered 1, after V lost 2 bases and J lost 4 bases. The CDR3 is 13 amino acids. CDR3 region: CASSYGEGETQYF. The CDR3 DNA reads TGTGCCAGCAGTTACGGGGAGGGAGAGACCCAGTACTTC.

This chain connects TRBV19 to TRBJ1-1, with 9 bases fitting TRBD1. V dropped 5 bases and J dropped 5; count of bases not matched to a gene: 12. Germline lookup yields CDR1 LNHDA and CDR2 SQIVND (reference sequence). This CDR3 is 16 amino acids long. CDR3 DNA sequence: TGTGCCAGTAGTCGCGTCCCGGGACAGGGAGAGACTGAAGCTTTCTTT. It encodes CASSRVPGQGETEAFF. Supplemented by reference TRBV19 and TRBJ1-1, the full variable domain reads DGGITQSPKYLFRKEGQNVTLSCEQNLNHDAMYWYRQDPGQGLRLIYYSQIVNDFQKGDIAEGYSVSREKKESFPLTVTSAQKNPTAFYLCASSRVPGQGETEAFFGQGTRLTVV.

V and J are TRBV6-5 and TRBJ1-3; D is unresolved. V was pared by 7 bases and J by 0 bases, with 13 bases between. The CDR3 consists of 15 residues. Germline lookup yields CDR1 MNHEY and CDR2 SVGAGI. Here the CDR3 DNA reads TGTGCCAGCACCCTAGACGGTAACTCTGGAAACACCATATATTTT. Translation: CASTLDGNSGNTIYF.

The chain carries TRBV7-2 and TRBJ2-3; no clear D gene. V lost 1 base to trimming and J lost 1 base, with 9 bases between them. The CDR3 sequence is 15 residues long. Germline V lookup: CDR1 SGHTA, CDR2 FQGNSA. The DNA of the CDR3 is TGTGCCAGCAGCTTAGGAAACCAGCGCACAGATACGCAGTATTTT. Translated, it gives CASSLGNQRTDTQYF. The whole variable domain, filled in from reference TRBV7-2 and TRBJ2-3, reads GAGVSQSPSNKVTEKGKDVELRCDPISGHTALYWYRQSLGQGLEFLIYFQGNSAPDKSGLPSDRFSAERTGGSVSTLTIQRTQQEDSAVYLCASSLGNQRTDTQYFGPGTRLTVL.

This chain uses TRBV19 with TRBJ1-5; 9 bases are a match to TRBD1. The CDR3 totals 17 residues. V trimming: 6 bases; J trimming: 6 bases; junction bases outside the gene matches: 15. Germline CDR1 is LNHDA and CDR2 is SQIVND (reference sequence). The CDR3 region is CASRPTPGQGNGQPQHF. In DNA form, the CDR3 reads TGTGCCAGTAGGCCAACACCGGGACAGGGAAACGGTCAGCCCCAGCATTTT.

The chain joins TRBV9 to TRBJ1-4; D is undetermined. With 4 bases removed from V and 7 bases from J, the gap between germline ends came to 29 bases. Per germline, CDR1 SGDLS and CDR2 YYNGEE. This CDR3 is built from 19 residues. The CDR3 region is CASSPSSVSNPPRGEKLFF. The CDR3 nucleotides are TGTGCCAGCAGCCCCTCCTCGGTTTCAAACCCGCCCCGCGGTGAAAAACTGTTTTTT.

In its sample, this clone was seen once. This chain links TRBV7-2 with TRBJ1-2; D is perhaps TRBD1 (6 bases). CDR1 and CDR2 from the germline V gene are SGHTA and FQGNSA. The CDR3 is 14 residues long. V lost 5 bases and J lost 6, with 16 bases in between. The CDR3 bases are TGTGCCAGCAGCCCTCCCGGACAGCGGCATGGCTACACCTTC. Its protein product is CASSPPGQRHGYTF.

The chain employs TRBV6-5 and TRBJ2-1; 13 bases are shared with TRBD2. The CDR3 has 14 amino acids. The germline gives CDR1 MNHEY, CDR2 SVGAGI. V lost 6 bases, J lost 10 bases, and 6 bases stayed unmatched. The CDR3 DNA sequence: TGTGCCAGCAGGACTAGCGGGGGGAGGGGGGAGCAGTTCTTC. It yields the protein CASRTSGGRGEQFF.

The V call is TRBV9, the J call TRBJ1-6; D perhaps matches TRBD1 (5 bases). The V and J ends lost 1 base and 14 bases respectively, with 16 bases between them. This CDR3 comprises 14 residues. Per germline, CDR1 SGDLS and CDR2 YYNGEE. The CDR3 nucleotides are TGTGCCAGCAGCGTATCCGGACGGGGGAAGGCCCTCCACTTT. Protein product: CASSVSGRGKALHF. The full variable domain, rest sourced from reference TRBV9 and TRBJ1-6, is DSGVTQTPKHLITATGQRVTLRCSPRSGDLSVYWYQQSLDQGLQFLIQYYNGEERAKGNILERFSAQQFPDLHSELNLSSLELGDSALYFCASSVSGRGKALHFGNGTRLTVT.

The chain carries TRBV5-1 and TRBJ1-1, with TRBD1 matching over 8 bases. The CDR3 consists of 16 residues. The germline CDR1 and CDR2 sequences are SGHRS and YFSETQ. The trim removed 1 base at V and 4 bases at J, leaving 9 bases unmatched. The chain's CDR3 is CASSLSPRGQATEAFF. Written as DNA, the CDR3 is TGCGCCAGCAGCTTGTCCCCCCGGGGACAGGCCACTGAAGCTTTCTTT.

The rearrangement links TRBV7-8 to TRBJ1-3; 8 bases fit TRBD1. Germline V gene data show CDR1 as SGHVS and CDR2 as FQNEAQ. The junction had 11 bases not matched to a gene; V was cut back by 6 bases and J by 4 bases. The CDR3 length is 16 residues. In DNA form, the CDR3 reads TGTGCCAGCAGTTCCGGACAGGGAGAGACGGGAAACACCATATATTTT. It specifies CASSSGQGETGNTIYF. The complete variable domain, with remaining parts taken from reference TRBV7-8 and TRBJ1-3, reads GAGVSQSPRYKVAKRGQDVALRCDPISGHVSLFWYQQALGQGPEFLTYFQNEAQLDKSGLPSDRFFAERPEGSVSTLKIQRTQQEDSAVYLCASSSGQGETGNTIYFGEGSWLTVV.